The source of this TCR beta chain is a study of T cell repertoires in cytomegalovirus infection. MiXCR was run by TCRdb on the reads, yielding one entry per CDR3 protein. This sample has about 600,000 distinct CDR3 sequences, with more than 20% found just once. The CDR3 sequence is 16 residues long. The germline CDR1 and CDR2 sequences are MNHNY and SVGAGI (reference sequence). To note about this clonotype: This may stem from a read error, because a much larger clone lies one nucleotide away.

This TCR was sampled from a human donor in good health (CMV status not recorded). Some clones in this sample may be carry-over from other donors' samples. Material for sequencing was CD8+ T cells from PBMCs. The V call is TRBV6-6, the J call TRBJ2-1; TRBD1 aligns across 8 bases. CDR3 nucleotide sequence: TGTGCCAGCAGTGCCTATGACAGGGGAGCCTACAATGAGCGGTTCTTC. This codes for CASSAYDRGAYNERFF.